Below are 17 T cell receptor beta chains sequenced from a single sample in a study of blood T cell repertoires in COVID-19. Clones were read by immunoSEQ multiplex PCR, and TCRdb kept only the in-frame ones, dropping some. The table has some 120,000 clones, roughly four fifths seen once. The sequenced sample consisted of peripheral blood. These TCRs come from a man between 25 and 39 years old with COVID-19, enrolled during active disease.

The chain combines TRBV9 with TRBJ2-5; D gene uncertain. The CDR3 has 13 amino acids. V lost 4 bases to trimming and J lost 7 bases, with 14 bases between them. The V gene's germline CDR1 is SGDLS and CDR2 YYNGEE. CDR3 coding DNA: TGTGCCAGCAGCCCCCTCTTAACTGGGACCCAGTACTTC. This encodes CASSPLLTGTQYF.

V usage is TRBV29-1 and J usage is TRBJ2-2, with 9 bases aligning to TRBD1. The CDR3 consists of 12 residues. Germline V gene data show CDR1 as SQVTM and CDR2 as ANQGSEA. V lost 3 bases and J lost 9; bases outside the gene matches: 2. The CDR3 loop reads CSVETGGRELFF. The DNA for the CDR3 is TGCAGCGTTGAGACAGGGGGGCGGGAGCTGTTTTTT.

The gene calls are TRBV21-1 and TRBJ2-3; TRBD1, the D gene given by the table, was not confirmed from the DNA. TRBV21-1 is recorded as a pseudogene. The CDR3 is 14 amino acids. CDR3 protein: CASPDSFKPDTQYF. CDR3 coding DNA: TGTGCCAGTCCAGACAGCTTTAAGCCAGATACGCAGTATTTT.

CDR3 bases: TGCGCCAGCAGCTCCACCGGGACAGGAGGCACTGAAGCTTTCTTT. This translates into CASSSTGTGGTEAFF. The chain recombines TRBV5-1 with TRBJ1-1; 8 positions match TRBD1. This CDR3 comprises 15 residues. CDR1 SGHRS and CDR2 YFSETQ come from the germline V gene. With 3 bases clipped from V and 4 bases from J, the junction kept 8 bases outside the gene matches. Based on the CDR3 plus reference TRBV5-1 and TRBJ1-1, the full variable domain is KAGVTQTPRYLIKTRGQQVTLSCSPISGHRSVSWYQQTPGQGLQFLFEYFSETQRNKGNFPGRFSGRQFSNSRSEMNVSTLELGDSALYLCASSSTGTGGTEAFFGQGTRLTVV.

This chain joins TRBV7-2 and TRBJ1-1; tentative D call: TRBD1 (6 bases). This CDR3 is 15 amino acids long. Germline loops: CDR1 SGHTA, CDR2 FQGNSA. Trimming took 1 base from V and 0 from J, leaving 9 bases between them. CDR3 sequence: CASSLVAGVNTEAFF. The CDR3, as DNA: TGTGCCAGCAGCTTAGTTGCAGGGGTGAACACTGAAGCTTTCTTT.

The gene calls are TRBV6-5 and TRBJ1-5; D gene uncertain. The germline V gene has CDR1 MNHEY and CDR2 SVGAGI. Trimming left V 4 bases short and J 0 bases short, with 4 bases between. There are 13 residues in the CDR3. CDR3 nucleotides: TGTGCCAGCAGTTGGAGTAGCAATCAGCCCCAGCATTTT. It translates to CASSWSSNQPQHF.

This chain joins TRBV27 and TRBJ1-3, with TRBD1 matching over 7 bases. V was clipped by 5 bases and J by 7 bases; unmatched bases: 14. The CDR3 is 16 residues long. Germline assignment: CDR1 MNHEY and CDR2 SMNVEV (reference sequence). Written as DNA, the CDR3 is TGTGCCAGCAGTCCATTGGACAGGCGCCTCTGGAACACCATATATTTT. This encodes CASSPLDRRLWNTIYF.

J is TRBJ1-1 and V is TRBV10-3; the D gene is possibly TRBD1 (6 bases). The CDR3 extends over 14 amino acids. Trimming removed 4 bases at V and 1 base at J, with 10 bases between. Germline CDR1 ENHRY, CDR2 SYGVKD. The CDR3 coding sequence is TGTGCCATCAGTGGCACAGGGCGGAACACTGAAGCTTTCTTT. This encodes CAISGTGRNTEAFF.

The chain has TRBV28 and TRBJ1-2; D may be TRBD1 (5 bases). The CDR3 runs 19 residues. Trimming removed 5 bases at V and 2 bases at J, with 27 bases between. Germline V gene sequence: CDR1 MDHEN, CDR2 SYDVKM. CDR3 in DNA: TGTGCCAGCAGTCACCTAGGGAGGGGAGGGACCGAAGTCAACTATGGCTACACCTTC. It encodes CASSHLGRGGTEVNYGYTF.

CDR3: CASSATGTYEQYF. The CDR3 region has the DNA TGTGCCAGCAGCGCAACAGGGACGTACGAGCAGTACTTC. The chain has TRBV7-9 and TRBJ2-7; the D gene is possibly TRBD1 (6 bases). Germline V lookup: CDR1 SEHNR, CDR2 FQNEAQ (reference sequence). This CDR3 region has 13 residues. The V and J ends lost 5 bases and 4 bases respectively, with 12 bases between them.

The chain recombines TRBV5-6 with TRBJ1-2, with TRBD1 matching over 8 bases. With V trimmed by 4 bases and J by 7 bases, 6 bases remained unmatched. The CDR3 sequence is 13 residues long. CDR1 and CDR2 (germline): SGHDT, YYEEEE. Here the CDR3 DNA reads TGTGCCAGCAGCGTAGACAGGGGATTTGGCTACACCTTC. Translated: CASSVDRGFGYTF.

The V gene is TRBV15, the J gene TRBJ2-1, with 11 nucleotides matching TRBD2. CDR1 is LNHNV and CDR2 is YYDKDF in the germline V gene (reference sequence). Trimming took 2 bases from V and 2 from J; bases not matched to a gene: 2. The CDR3 has 16 amino acids. Here the CDR3 DNA reads TGTGCCACCAGCAGAATAGCGGGAGGGCCCTACAATGAGCAGTTCTTC. This sequence encodes CATSRIAGGPYNEQFF.

This sequence joins TRBV11-2 and TRBJ2-7; 8 bases line up with TRBD2. This CDR3 region has 16 residues. V trimming: 5 bases; J trimming: 4 bases; junction bases outside the gene matches: 13. Germline assignment: CDR1 SGHAT and CDR2 FQNNGV. CDR3 nucleotides: TGTGCCAGCAGCCGCGGCCGCGGGACTAGGGATTACGAGCAGTACTTC. The encoded protein is CASSRGRGTRDYEQYF.

The rearrangement joins TRBV7-9 to TRBJ2-1; 11 positions match TRBD1. Trimming cost V 11 bases and J 5 bases; bases outside gene matches: 11. Germline lookup yields CDR1 SEHNR and CDR2 FQNEAQ (reference sequence). CDR3 length: 15 amino acids. DNA of the CDR3: TGTGCCCAAACCCGGGACAGGGGGGGAGACAATGAGCAGTTCTTC. Residues: CAQTRDRGGDNEQFF.

The genes are TRBV9 and TRBJ1-4; TRBD1 matches 7 bases. Losses at the gene ends were 3 bases for V and 4 bases for J; bases not matched to a gene: 6. The germline V gene has CDR1 SGDLS and CDR2 YYNGEE. The CDR3 is made up of 15 amino acids. The CDR3 loop reads CASSATGAYNEKLFF. CDR3 coding DNA: TGTGCCAGCAGCGCTACAGGGGCCTATAATGAAAAACTGTTTTTT.

This clone was seen only once. The chain has TRBV30 and TRBJ2-1, with 7 bases lining up with TRBD2. The CDR3 contains 13 residues. V lost 7 bases, J lost 0 bases, and 3 bases stayed unmatched. From germline, CDR1 is GTSNPN and CDR2 SVGIG (reference sequence). In DNA, the CDR3 is TGTGCCTTTGGGGAGGGCTCCTACAATGAGCAGTTCTTC. The encoded protein is CAFGEGSYNEQFF.

The rearrangement joins TRBV7-2 to TRBJ2-3; TRBD2 agrees at 7 bases. V shed 1 base and J 13 bases; nucleotides not matched to a gene: 8. Germline loops: CDR1 SGHTA, CDR2 FQGNSA. CDR3 size: 13 residues. This chain's CDR3 is CASSLVDNGGEYF. The CDR3, as DNA: TGTGCCAGCAGCTTAGTTGATAATGGGGGGGAGTATTTT.